The subject of this entry is one T cell receptor (beta chain). Antigen unknown. This sample was taken from a study of cytomegalovirus exposure and HLA in healthy donors. The PCR had 60 Vbeta and 13 Jbeta primers. Clones were sequenced by immunoSEQ multiplex PCR, and TCRdb holds only the in-frame ones, with some missing. This table has around 64,000 clones, around 70% appearing once. Germline V gene data show CDR1 as SQVTM and CDR2 as ANQGSEA. The CDR3 contains 10 residues. The ends lost 6 bases at V and 15 bases at J; junction bases unmatched: 6. Study-wide results and caveats: A later analysis reported that several of the most significant clusters appeared to be linked to common viral pathogens, among them Epstein-Barr virus. With high specificity and sensitivity, the classifier reportedly diagnosed cytomegalovirus status. About 87% or about 30% of the time was how often most TCR beta V segments were productive, according to an earlier analysis.

Despite likely unrecorded immune exposures, the donors were nominally healthy at the time of sampling. Sequencing input: PBMCs. The clonotype originates from a woman aged 25-40 years in good health and CMV-seropositive. The rearrangement links TRBV29-1 to TRBJ2-1; 9 nucleotides agree with TRBD2. The CDR3: CSVAGSGRFF. DNA of the CDR3: TGCAGCGTGGCGGGTAGCGGGAGGTTCTTC.